This T cell receptor (beta chain) is from a study of control samples from healthy donors and cancer patients. Here immunoSEQ multiplex PCR was the method, and the copy in TCRdb shows in-frame clones only, minus some. The data hold around 150,000 clones, with just under 95% observed a single time. Germline V gene data show CDR1 as LGHDT and CDR2 as YNNKEL (reference sequence). Trimming pared 0 bases from V and 0 bases from J, leaving 12 bases between. This CDR3 spans 17 amino acids. This TCR was recovered from a woman in her forties in good health. Source material: blood. V gene TRBV3-1 (or the pseudogene TRBV3-2) combines with J gene TRBJ1-3; D is unclear. The CDR3 DNA reads as TGTGCCAGCAGCCAAGATCGGTTCCGGAGCTCTGGAAACACCATATATTTT. It yields the protein CASSQDRFRSSGNTIYF.